Sequencing of this TCR beta chain was carried out in a study of cytomegalovirus exposure and HLA in healthy donors. Study at large: A prior analysis found 100 million to 140 million unique TCR beta sequences from 150 million to 200 million T cells. An early release of data contained 75 million to 100 million unique TCRs, which came from HLA-typed donors. Among the roughly 400 genotyped donors, less than 85% were placed in the Caucasian-associated ancestry cluster. Study-level results: In a later analysis, at a false discovery rate of 0.05, about 15,000 TCR beta sequences were associated with HLA alleles.

PCR primers comprised 60 Vbeta and 13 Jbeta primers. The assay was immunoSEQ multiplex PCR, and TCRdb's table has in-frame clones only and misses some. The sample has around 160,000 clones; 70% to 90% are singletons. Of note for this clone: What it recognizes is unknown.

Germline-derived CDR1 and CDR2 are SGDLS and YYNGEE. The V and J ends lost 4 bases and 4 bases respectively, with 8 bases between them. The CDR3 covers 13 residues. The gene calls are TRBV9 and TRBJ2-2; D not certain. The sample taken for sequencing was PBMCs. The clonotype originates from a young man in good health and CMV-seropositive. The CDR3 loop is CASSLSGTGELFF. In nucleotides, the CDR3 is TGTGCCAGCAGCCTATCGGGCACCGGGGAGCTGTTTTTT.